A selection of T cell receptor beta chains follows, all from one sample in a study of T-cell reconstitution after alpha-beta-depleted transplantation in children. TCRdb independently ran MiXCR on the PCR reads; one entry per CDR3 protein. The sample lists 250,000 to 300,000 distinct CDR3 sequences, around 7.1% occurring once. This specimen was peripheral blood, taken 360 days after TCRalphabeta/CD19-depleted stem cell transplant. These receptors all stem from a female patient aged 2-15 years who had a stem cell transplant for Fanconi anemia, so the T cells may come from the graft donor. Each CDR3 is given with its conserved first and last residue. The order of the fields is V gene, clone size, J gene, D gene, CDR3 protein, CDR3 DNA. D genes are given only for firm matches. Clone size is stated in some rows and not others, as once, few, many or a class when expanded.

>TRBV12-5|few|TRBJ2-3|.
CASGLGFRDQRNTDTQYF
TGTGCTAGTGGTTTGGGCTTCCGGGACCAGCGTAACACAGATACGCAGTATTTT
>TRBV7-6|few|TRBJ1-1|TRBD1
CASSPRDRPNTEAFF
TGTGCCAGCAGCCCTAGGGACAGGCCGAACACTGAAGCTTTCTTT
>TRBV11-1|few|TRBJ1-1|.
CASSLWSMNTEAFF
TGTGCCAGCAGCCTCTGGAGCATGAACACTGAAGCTTTCTTT
>TRBV7-2|many|TRBJ2-7|TRBD2
CASSALAGTYEQYF
TGTGCCAGCAGTGCCCTAGCGGGGACATACGAGCAGTACTTC
>TRBV28|many|TRBJ1-1|.
CASSSPTEAFF
TGTGCCAGCAGTTCTCCGACTGAAGCTTTCTTT
>TRBV5-1|few|TRBJ2-3|TRBD2
CASSLVRTSGGTDTQYF
TGCGCCAGCAGCTTGGTGAGGACTAGCGGGGGGACAGATACGCAGTATTTT
>TRBV12-3/TRBV12-4|many|TRBJ2-2|.
CASSLLSGELFF
TGTGCCAGCAGTTTATTATCCGGGGAGCTGTTTTTT
>TRBV7-2|.|TRBJ1-1|.
CASAGTEAFF
TGTGCCAGCGCGGGTACTGAAGCTTTCTTT
>TRBV12-3/TRBV12-4|many|TRBJ1-2|TRBD1
CASSSWTGEVGYGYTF
TGTGCCAGCAGTTCCTGGACAGGGGAAGTTGGCTATGGCTACACCTTC
>TRBV29-1|.|TRBJ1-1|.
CSVGGVLNTEAFF
TGCAGCGTGGGGGGGGTACTGAACACTGAAGCTTTCTTT
>TRBV5-1|.|TRBJ1-1|.
CASRSQGTEAFF
TGCGCCAGCAGGTCGCAGGGGACTGAAGCTTTCTTT
>TRBV5-1|many|TRBJ2-1|TRBD2
CASSSLSGGAGNEQFF
TGCGCCAGCAGCTCCCTTAGCGGGGGGGCAGGGAATGAGCAGTTCTTC
>TRBV20-1|.|TRBJ2-5|.
CSAHLGETQYF
TGCAGTGCGCATCTGGGAGAGACCCAGTACTTC
>TRBV6-4|many|TRBJ2-1|TRBD2
CATASGSWPYNEQFF
TGTGCCACTGCGAGCGGGAGTTGGCCCTACAATGAGCAGTTCTTC
>TRBV3-1|.|TRBJ2-3|.
CATCHREASTDTQYF
TGTGCCACCTGCCACAGGGAAGCTAGCACAGATACGCAGTATTTT
>TRBV6-2/TRBV6-3|.|TRBJ2-3|.
CASSSPGAGTDTQYF
TGTGCCAGCAGTTCCCCGGGGGCGGGGACAGATACGCAGTATTTT
>TRBV20-1|many|TRBJ2-7|.
CSAFRGLSYEQYF
TGCAGTGCTTTCCGGGGTCTCTCCTACGAGCAGTACTTC
>TRBV24-1|many|TRBJ2-3|TRBD2
CAAAGGRSTDTQYF
TGTGCCGCCGCGGGCGGGAGGAGCACAGATACGCAGTATTTT
>TRBV5-6|many|TRBJ1-6|TRBD1
CASSWGQALNSPLHF
TGTGCCAGCAGCTGGGGACAGGCGCTGAATTCACCCCTCCACTTT
>TRBV27|many|TRBJ2-1|.
CASSAAGTPNNEQFF
TGTGCCAGCAGTGCCGCCGGGACACCTAACAATGAGCAGTTCTTC
>TRBV6-1|few|TRBJ2-6|TRBD2
CASSGAGLARSGANVLTF
TGTGCCAGCAGTGGTGCGGGACTAGCAAGATCCGGGGCCAACGTCCTGACTTTC
>TRBV4-3|many|TRBJ1-1|.
CASSRHQSGANTEAFF
TGCGCCAGCAGCCGACACCAGAGCGGGGCGAACACTGAAGCTTTCTTT